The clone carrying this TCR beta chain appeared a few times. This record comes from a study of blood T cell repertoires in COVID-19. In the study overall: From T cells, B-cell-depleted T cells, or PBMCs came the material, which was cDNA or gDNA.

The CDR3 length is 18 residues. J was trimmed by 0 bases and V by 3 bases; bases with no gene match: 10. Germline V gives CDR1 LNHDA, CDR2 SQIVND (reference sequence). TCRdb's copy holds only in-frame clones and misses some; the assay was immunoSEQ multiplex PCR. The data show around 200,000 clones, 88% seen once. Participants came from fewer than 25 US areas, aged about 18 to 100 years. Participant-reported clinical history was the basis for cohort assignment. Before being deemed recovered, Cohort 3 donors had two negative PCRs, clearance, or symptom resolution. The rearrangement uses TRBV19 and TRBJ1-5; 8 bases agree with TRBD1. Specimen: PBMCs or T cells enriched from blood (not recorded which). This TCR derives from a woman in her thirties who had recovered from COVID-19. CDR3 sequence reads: CASSMQGAIIYSNQPQHF. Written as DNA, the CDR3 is TGTGCCAGTAGTATGCAGGGGGCAATAATTTATAGCAATCAGCCCCAGCATTTT.